What follows describes a single T cell receptor (beta chain). The antigen remains undetermined. This sample was taken from a study of shared clonotypes between healthy human individuals. Study-wide context: Donors were a couple of women and three men aged 18 to 49. Study-wide points: Memory subsets generally showed smaller estimated richness than naive subsets did. Since donors were few, the genetic and exposure-history diversity represented was limited.

When replicate PCRs were run on sorted subsets, they used 200 ng DNA, approximately 27,000 T cell genomes. The protocol was immunoSEQ multiplex PCR, while the TCRdb copy is restricted to in-frame clones and leaves out a portion. The repertoire has about 800,000 clones, approximately 96% of them found once; the top ten carry over 0.2%. Naive-designated CD8 cells lacked CD45RO, were positively enriched for CCR7, and omitted terminally differentiated effector memory CD45RA+ cells. V lost 2 bases to trimming and J lost 6 bases, with 16 bases between them. Germline V gives CDR1 KGHSH, CDR2 LQKENI. The CDR3 consists of 16 residues.

The sequenced sample consisted of naive CD8+ T cells sorted from blood. The V and J genes are TRBV18 and TRBJ2-2; D call uncertain. The receptor comes from a man between 25 and 39 years old in good health. CDR3 loop: CASSPIERWGSGELFF. As DNA, the CDR3 is TGTGCCAGCTCACCAATCGAACGCTGGGGTTCCGGGGAGCTGTTTTTT.